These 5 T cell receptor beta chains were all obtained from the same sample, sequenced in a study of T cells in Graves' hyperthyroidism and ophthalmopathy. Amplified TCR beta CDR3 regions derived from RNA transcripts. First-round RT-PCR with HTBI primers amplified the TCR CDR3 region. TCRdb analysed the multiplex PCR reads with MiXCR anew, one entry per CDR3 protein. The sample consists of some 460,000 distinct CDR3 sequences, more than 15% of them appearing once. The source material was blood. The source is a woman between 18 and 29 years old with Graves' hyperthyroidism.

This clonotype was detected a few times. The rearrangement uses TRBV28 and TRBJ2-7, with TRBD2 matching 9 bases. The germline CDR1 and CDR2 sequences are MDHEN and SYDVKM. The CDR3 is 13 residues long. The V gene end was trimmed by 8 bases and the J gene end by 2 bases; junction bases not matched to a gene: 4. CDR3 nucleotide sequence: TGTGCCAGCCTCTTAGCGGGAGCCTACGAGCAGTACTTC. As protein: CASLLAGAYEQYF.

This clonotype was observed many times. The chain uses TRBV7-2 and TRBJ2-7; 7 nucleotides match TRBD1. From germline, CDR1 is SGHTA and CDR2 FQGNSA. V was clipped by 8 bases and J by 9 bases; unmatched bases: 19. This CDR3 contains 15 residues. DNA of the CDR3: TGTGCCAGCTCAATGAGTTCGCAGGGGGTGGTGGGGCAGTACTTC. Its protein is CASSMSSQGVVGQYF.

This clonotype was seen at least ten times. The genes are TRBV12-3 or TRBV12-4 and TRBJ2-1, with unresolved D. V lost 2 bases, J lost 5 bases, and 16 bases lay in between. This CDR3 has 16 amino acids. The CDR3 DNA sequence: TGTGCCAGCAGTTTACGGGTAGGGCCATACCACAATGAGCAGTTCTTC. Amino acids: CASSLRVGPYHNEQFF.

The CDR3 is CASLGLAGTNEQFF. In DNA, the CDR3 is TGTGCCAGCCTGGGGCTAGCGGGTACTAATGAGCAGTTCTTC. The rearrangement uses TRBV6-2 or TRBV6-3 and TRBJ2-1; TRBD2 agrees at 8 bases. With 8 bases clipped from V and 7 bases from J, the junction kept 10 bases outside the gene matches. The CDR3 extends over 14 amino acids. CDR1 is MNHEY and CDR2 is SVGEGT in the germline V gene.

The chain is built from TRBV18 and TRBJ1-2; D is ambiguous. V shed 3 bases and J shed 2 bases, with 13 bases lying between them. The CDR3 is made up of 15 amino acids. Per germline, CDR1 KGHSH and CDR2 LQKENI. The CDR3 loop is CASSPMEVSNYGYTF. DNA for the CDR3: TGTGCCAGCTCACCGATGGAAGTCTCGAACTATGGCTACACCTTC.